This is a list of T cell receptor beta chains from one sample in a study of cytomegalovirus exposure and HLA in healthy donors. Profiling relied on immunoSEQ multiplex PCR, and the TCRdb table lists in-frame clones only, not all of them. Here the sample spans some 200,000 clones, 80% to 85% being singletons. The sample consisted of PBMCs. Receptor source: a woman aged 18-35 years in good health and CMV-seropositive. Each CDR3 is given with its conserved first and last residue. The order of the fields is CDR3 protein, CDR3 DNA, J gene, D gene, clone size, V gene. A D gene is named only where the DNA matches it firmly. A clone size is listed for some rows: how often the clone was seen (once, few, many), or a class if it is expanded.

CDR3 protein: CASSIRQGYWNEQFF
CDR3 DNA: TGTGCCAGTAGTATCCGACAGGGCTATTGGAATGAGCAGTTCTTC
J gene: TRBJ2-1
D gene: TRBD1
clone size: -
V gene: TRBV19

CDR3 protein: CAISEGLTQSYEQYF
CDR3 DNA: TGTGCCATCAGTGAGGGACTGACCCAAAGCTACGAGCAGTACTTC
J gene: TRBJ2-7
D gene: -
clone size: -
V gene: TRBV10-3

CDR3 protein: CASSLTGAGANVLTF
CDR3 DNA: TGTGCCAGCAGCTTGACAGGGGCCGGGGCCAACGTCCTGACTTTC
J gene: TRBJ2-6
D gene: TRBD1
clone size: -
V gene: TRBV5-4

CDR3 protein: CASRPAGVLYEQYF
CDR3 DNA: TGTGCCAGCAGGCCAGCGGGGGTTCTCTACGAGCAGTACTTC
J gene: TRBJ2-7
D gene: TRBD2
clone size: once
V gene: TRBV2

CDR3 protein: CASSPSGRYEQYF
CDR3 DNA: TGTGCCAGCAGCCCTAGCGGGCGCTACGAGCAGTACTTC
J gene: TRBJ2-7
D gene: TRBD2
clone size: -
V gene: TRBV11-2

CDR3 protein: CASSPTGPNTGELFF
CDR3 DNA: TGTGCCAGCAGTCCGACAGGACCGAACACCGGGGAGCTGTTTTTT
J gene: TRBJ2-2
D gene: -
clone size: -
V gene: TRBV6-5

CDR3 protein: CASNLEGFPYNEQFF
CDR3 DNA: TGTGCCAGCAATTTGGAGGGGTTTCCGTACAATGAGCAGTTCTTC
J gene: TRBJ2-1
D gene: -
clone size: -
V gene: TRBV4-2

CDR3 protein: CASSLRRGADTQYF
CDR3 DNA: TGTGCCAGCAGCCTAAGGAGGGGAGCAGATACGCAGTATTTT
J gene: TRBJ2-3
D gene: -
clone size: once
V gene: TRBV11-2

CDR3 protein: CASSSGLVAYNEQFF
CDR3 DNA: TGTGCCAGCAGCTCGGGACTGGTAGCCTACAATGAGCAGTTCTTC
J gene: TRBJ2-1
D gene: -
clone size: -
V gene: TRBV9

CDR3 protein: CASSLAGALYGYTF
CDR3 DNA: TGTGCCAGCAGCTTAGCGGGGGCTCTCTATGGCTACACCTTC
J gene: TRBJ1-2
D gene: -
clone size: -
V gene: TRBV7-8

CDR3 protein: CASSQDAVSNQPQHF
CDR3 DNA: TGTGCCAGCAGCCAAGATGCCGTCAGTAATCAGCCCCAGCATTTT
J gene: TRBJ1-5
D gene: -
clone size: once
V gene: TRBV4-2

CDR3 protein: CASSDRLGQGDF
CDR3 DNA: TGTGCCAGCAGTGATCGTTTGGGCCAAGGGGACTTC
J gene: TRBJ2-5
D gene: -
clone size: -
V gene: TRBV6-1

CDR3 protein: CASSVGGGRSYEQYF
CDR3 DNA: TGCGCCAGCAGTGTTGGGGGAGGACGGTCCTACGAGCAGTACTTC
J gene: TRBJ2-7
D gene: -
clone size: -
V gene: TRBV10-1

CDR3 protein: CASSQIGGFYGYTF
CDR3 DNA: TGTGCCAGCAGTCAAATTGGGGGCTTCTATGGCTACACCTTC
J gene: TRBJ1-2
D gene: -
clone size: -
V gene: TRBV25-1

CDR3 protein: CASSLDGLGQSRGSGYTF
CDR3 DNA: TGCGCCAGCAGCTTGGACGGATTGGGACAGTCCAGGGGGAGTGGCTACACCTTC
J gene: TRBJ1-2
D gene: TRBD1
clone size: once
V gene: TRBV5-1

CDR3 protein: CATSRDYRLLYEQYF
CDR3 DNA: TGTGCCACCAGCAGGGACTACAGGCTCCTCTACGAGCAGTACTTC
J gene: TRBJ2-7
D gene: -
clone size: -
V gene: TRBV15

CDR3 protein: CASSPLQGRAEKLFF
CDR3 DNA: TGTGCCAGCTCGCCCTTACAGGGGCGGGCGGAAAAACTGTTTTTT
J gene: TRBJ1-4
D gene: TRBD1
clone size: -
V gene: TRBV18

CDR3 protein: CSVGDRTSGNTIYF
CDR3 DNA: TGCAGCGTTGGCGACAGAACCTCTGGAAACACCATATATTTT
J gene: TRBJ1-3
D gene: -
clone size: -
V gene: TRBV29-1

CDR3 protein: CASSYSTQTLAYEQYF
CDR3 DNA: TGTGCCAGCAGTTACTCCACACAGACACTAGCCTACGAGCAGTACTTC
J gene: TRBJ2-7
D gene: -
clone size: -
V gene: TRBV6-5

CDR3 protein: CASSEWDRVFF
CDR3 DNA: TGTGCCAGCAGTGAGTGGGACAGGGTGTTTTTT
J gene: TRBJ1-4
D gene: TRBD1
clone size: few
V gene: TRBV2

CDR3 protein: CASSQDSLLSYEQYF
CDR3 DNA: TGCGCCAGCAGCCAAGATTCACTTCTCTCCTACGAGCAGTACTTC
J gene: TRBJ2-7
D gene: -
clone size: few
V gene: TRBV4-1

CDR3 protein: CASTVLLETQYF
CDR3 DNA: TGTGCCAGCACGGTGCTTCTAGAGACCCAGTACTTC
J gene: TRBJ2-5
D gene: -
clone size: -
V gene: TRBV2

CDR3 protein: CASRTGQNTEAFF
CDR3 DNA: TGTGCCAGCAGGACGGGACAGAACACTGAAGCTTTCTTT
J gene: TRBJ1-1
D gene: -
clone size: -
V gene: TRBV6-1

CDR3 protein: CSVGQTTDTQYF
CDR3 DNA: TGCAGCGTTGGACAGACCACAGATACGCAGTATTTT
J gene: TRBJ2-3
D gene: -
clone size: -
V gene: TRBV29-1

CDR3 protein: CASSQPGQGALLFF
CDR3 DNA: TGTGCCAGCAGCCAACCGGGACAGGGGGCATTGCTGTTTTTT
J gene: TRBJ1-4
D gene: TRBD1
clone size: -
V gene: TRBV7-9

CDR3 protein: CASSAGRGASEYGYTF
CDR3 DNA: TGCGCCAGCAGCGCGGGCCGGGGGGCCAGCGAATATGGCTACACCTTC
J gene: TRBJ1-2
D gene: -
clone size: -
V gene: TRBV4-3

CDR3 protein: CASSQFRGETQYF
CDR3 DNA: TGCGCCAGCAGCCAGTTTCGCGGGGAGACCCAGTACTTC
J gene: TRBJ2-5
D gene: -
clone size: -
V gene: TRBV4-1

CDR3 protein: CATSRHLAGGRTDTQYF
CDR3 DNA: TGTGCCACCAGCAGGCACCTAGCGGGGGGCCGCACAGATACGCAGTATTTT
J gene: TRBJ2-3
D gene: TRBD2
clone size: -
V gene: TRBV15

CDR3 protein: CSARMLDSSYEQYF
CDR3 DNA: TGCAGCGCCCGAATGTTAGACAGTTCCTACGAGCAGTACTTC
J gene: TRBJ2-7
D gene: -
clone size: -
V gene: TRBV29-1

CDR3 protein: CAISSTGDGYTF
CDR3 DNA: TGTGCCATCAGCAGTACAGGGGATGGCTACACCTTC
J gene: TRBJ1-2
D gene: TRBD1
clone size: -
V gene: TRBV10-3

CDR3 protein: CASSQNPGYGYTF
CDR3 DNA: TGTGCCAGTAGTCAGAACCCAGGGTATGGCTACACCTTC
J gene: TRBJ1-2
D gene: -
clone size: -
V gene: TRBV19

CDR3 protein: CASSFGLAADTQYF
CDR3 DNA: TGTGCCAGCAGCTTTGGCTTAGCGGCAGATACGCAGTATTTT
J gene: TRBJ2-3
D gene: -
clone size: few
V gene: TRBV7-3

CDR3 protein: CASNLPGGGLQETQYF
CDR3 DNA: TGTGCCAGCAACCTGCCGGGGGGCGGTCTCCAAGAGACCCAGTACTTC
J gene: TRBJ2-5
D gene: -
clone size: once
V gene: TRBV7-9

CDR3 protein: CATWGQDTEAFF
CDR3 DNA: TGTGCCACCTGGGGGCAGGACACTGAAGCTTTCTTT
J gene: TRBJ1-1
D gene: -
clone size: -
V gene: TRBV2

CDR3 protein: CASSLDRYEQYF
CDR3 DNA: TGTGCCAGCAGCCTCGACAGATACGAGCAGTACTTC
J gene: TRBJ2-7
D gene: -
clone size: -
V gene: TRBV11-2

CDR3 protein: CASSLIGQGGGYTF
CDR3 DNA: TGTGCCAGCAGCTTGATTGGACAGGGGGGTGGCTACACCTTC
J gene: TRBJ1-2
D gene: TRBD1
clone size: -
V gene: TRBV5-6

CDR3 protein: CASSRTGHYNEQFF
CDR3 DNA: TGCGCCAGCAGCCGGACAGGTCACTACAATGAGCAGTTCTTC
J gene: TRBJ2-1
D gene: TRBD1
clone size: -
V gene: TRBV5-1

CDR3 protein: CASSAAGTGGYPNF
CDR3 DNA: TGTGCCAGCAGCGCCGCCGGGACAGGGGGCTACCCGAACTTC
J gene: TRBJ2-7
D gene: TRBD1
clone size: -
V gene: TRBV5-6

CDR3 protein: CSVEDLADNEQFF
CDR3 DNA: TGCAGCGTTGAAGATCTAGCGGACAATGAGCAGTTCTTC
J gene: TRBJ2-1
D gene: TRBD2
clone size: -
V gene: TRBV29-1

CDR3 protein: CASSYGQSGNTIYF
CDR3 DNA: TGTGCCAGCAGCTACGGACAGAGCGGAAACACCATATATTTT
J gene: TRBJ1-3
D gene: -
clone size: -
V gene: TRBV7-2

CDR3 protein: CASSPRTGLSNTEAFF
CDR3 DNA: TGCGCCAGCAGCCCCCGGACAGGGCTGTCGAACACTGAAGCTTTCTTT
J gene: TRBJ1-1
D gene: TRBD1
clone size: -
V gene: TRBV4-1

CDR3 protein: CASSRDRGGTEAFF
CDR3 DNA: TGTGCCAGCAGCAGGGACAGAGGAGGGACTGAAGCTTTCTTT
J gene: TRBJ1-1
D gene: TRBD1
clone size: -
V gene: TRBV11-3

CDR3 protein: CASSPRDRNSPLHF
CDR3 DNA: TGTGCCAGCAGCCCTAGGGACAGAAATTCACCCCTCCACTTT
J gene: TRBJ1-6
D gene: TRBD1
clone size: -
V gene: TRBV2

CDR3 protein: CASGKGVTDTQYF
CDR3 DNA: TGTGCCAGTGGGAAGGGAGTCACAGATACGCAGTATTTT
J gene: TRBJ2-3
D gene: -
clone size: -
V gene: TRBV19

CDR3 protein: CASSQDVDRANQPQHF
CDR3 DNA: TGTGCCAGCAGCCAAGATGTGGACAGGGCGAATCAGCCCCAGCATTTT
J gene: TRBJ1-5
D gene: TRBD1
clone size: -
V gene: TRBV4-2

CDR3 protein: CASSLGVLLEQYF
CDR3 DNA: TGTGCCAGCAGCTTGGGAGTCCTTCTGGAGCAGTACTTC
J gene: TRBJ2-7
D gene: -
clone size: -
V gene: TRBV7-2

CDR3 protein: CASSQDRDSPLHF
CDR3 DNA: TGCGCCAGCAGCCAAGATCGGGATTCACCCCTCCACTTT
J gene: TRBJ1-6
D gene: -
clone size: -
V gene: TRBV4-1

CDR3 protein: CASSQDRNKGLSSYEQYF
CDR3 DNA: TGTGCCAGCAGCCAAGATCGAAACAAGGGACTGAGCTCCTACGAGCAGTACTTC
J gene: TRBJ2-7
D gene: -
clone size: -
V gene: TRBV14

CDR3 protein: CASSQVVSGQAYEQYF
CDR3 DNA: TGCGCCAGCAGCCAAGTTGTGTCGGGACAAGCCTACGAGCAGTACTTC
J gene: TRBJ2-7
D gene: -
clone size: -
V gene: TRBV4-1

CDR3 protein: CATKLAGGEQFF
CDR3 DNA: TGTGCCACCAAACTAGCGGGGGGTGAGCAGTTCTTC
J gene: TRBJ2-1
D gene: TRBD2
clone size: -
V gene: TRBV19

CDR3 protein: CAISDRNSNNEQFF
CDR3 DNA: TGTGCCATCAGTGATAGGAACAGCAACAATGAGCAGTTCTTC
J gene: TRBJ2-1
D gene: -
clone size: -
V gene: TRBV10-3

CDR3 protein: CASSLASGSGYTF
CDR3 DNA: TGTGCCAGCAGCTTGGCAAGTGGGAGTGGCTACACCTTC
J gene: TRBJ1-2
D gene: -
clone size: -
V gene: TRBV5-4

CDR3 protein: CASRPFEGAKGYTF
CDR3 DNA: TGTGCCAGCAGACCATTCGAGGGGGCGAAGGGCTACACCTTC
J gene: TRBJ1-2
D gene: TRBD1
clone size: -
V gene: TRBV6-5

CDR3 protein: CASSLDPGAYEQYF
CDR3 DNA: TGCGCCAGCAGCTTGGATCCGGGAGCCTACGAGCAGTACTTC
J gene: TRBJ2-7
D gene: -
clone size: -
V gene: TRBV5-1